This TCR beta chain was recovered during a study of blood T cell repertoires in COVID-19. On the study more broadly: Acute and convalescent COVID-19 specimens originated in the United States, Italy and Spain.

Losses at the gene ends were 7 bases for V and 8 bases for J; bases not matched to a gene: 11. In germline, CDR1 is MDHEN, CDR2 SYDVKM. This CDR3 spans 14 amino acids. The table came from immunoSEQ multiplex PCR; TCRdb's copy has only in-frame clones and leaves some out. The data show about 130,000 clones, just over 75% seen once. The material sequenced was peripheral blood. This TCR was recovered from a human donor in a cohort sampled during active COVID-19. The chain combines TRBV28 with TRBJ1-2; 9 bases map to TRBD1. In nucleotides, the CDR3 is TGTGCCAGCACCCGGGACAGGGAGGTAGGGGGCTACACCTTC. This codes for CASTRDREVGGYTF.